These T cell receptor beta chains were read from a single sample in a study of Ad26.COV2.S vaccination and SARS-CoV-2 variants. Some clones are missing from TCRdb's copy, which holds only in-frame ones; the method was immunoSEQ multiplex PCR. The table includes some 460,000 clones, around 89% detected once. Material: peripheral blood, obtained in a trial of Ad26.COV2.S vaccine versus placebo. These receptor sequences come from a person aged 18-60 years who received the Ad26.COV2.S COVID-19 vaccine or a placebo. The CDR3 runs from the conserved cysteine through the conserved F or W. Each record gives: V gene, D gene, CDR3 protein. D genes are given only for firm matches.

TRBV7-3 - CASSPQARSSTDTQYF
TRBV28 - CASSTLDRYTNTGELFF
TRBV9 - CASSVDRPGMGNTIYF
TRBV20-1 - CSARVPSTQYF
TRBV11-2 TRBD1 CASSYPGTGNYEQYF
TRBV6-2/TRBV6-3 - CASSRNRNHQPQHF
TRBV2 TRBD1 CASSETGTGLNF
TRBV19 - CASSIEGFRASNQPQHF
TRBV6-1 TRBD2 CASSEAGSGRVTYNEQFF
TRBV29-1 TRBD2 CSGRTSGTLQFF
TRBV9 TRBD2 CASSLGLAASYEQYF
TRBV30 - CAWSGYTDTQYF
TRBV5-6 TRBD2 CASSSPGLDGETQYF
TRBV11-2 - CASSLAFSSYEQYF
TRBV6-5 - CASSTGLAWGYTF
TRBV28 - CASRHSGTPLNYEQFF
TRBV2 - CASLGRLVYNSPLHF
TRBV2 - CASSGVGALLAKNIQYF
TRBV4-3 - CASSPFRNSGNTIYF
TRBV5-6 - CASSLALGETQYF
TRBV30 - CAWTGLIGESSYNSPLHF
TRBV15 TRBD2 CATSKGLGETQYF
TRBV25-1 - CASSDLTYEQYF
TRBV6-1 TRBD2 CASSDPPKRGDYEQYF
TRBV27 - CASSKGSNQPQHF
TRBV15 - CATSREGQGNSPLHF
TRBV7-2 - CASSLAGGGTEAFF
TRBV29-1 TRBD1 CSVSDPDRAGGYTF
TRBV18 TRBD1 CASSPGDRGETQYF
TRBV7-9 TRBD1 CASSYQGGNTEAFF
TRBV28 - CASSYARDYEQFF
TRBV24-1 - CATSDSRGHQETQYF
TRBV5-4 TRBD1 CASTKRDREETQYF
TRBV27 - CASRPRGDNYGYTF